This T cell receptor (beta chain) was observed in a study of blood T cells in healthy people across ages. A second PCR, run for roughly 7 to 12 cycles, used a sample-barcoded 5' primer plus a J-beta primer mix. MiXCR, applied by TCRdb to the 5' RACE reads, yields one record per CDR3 protein. Of about a million distinct CDR3 sequences in the sample, under 40% were seen once. Comments on this clonotype: Its antigen remains unknown.

Notes on the study in general: The diversity estimates, figures obtained from one million T cells, were considered underestimates.

The CDR3 sequence is 14 residues long. Germline CDR1 reads LGHNA; CDR2 reads YSLEER. Trimming removed 8 bases from V and 2 bases from J; junction bases left unmatched: 9. The receptor's source is a man between 18 and 35 years old in good health. Material: blood. V and J are TRBV4-3 and TRBJ2-7; 7 bases map to TRBD2. The CDR3, as DNA: TGCGCCAGCCGAAAAGAGCGGGGCCCCTACGAGCAGTACTTC. This translates into CASRKERGPYEQYF.